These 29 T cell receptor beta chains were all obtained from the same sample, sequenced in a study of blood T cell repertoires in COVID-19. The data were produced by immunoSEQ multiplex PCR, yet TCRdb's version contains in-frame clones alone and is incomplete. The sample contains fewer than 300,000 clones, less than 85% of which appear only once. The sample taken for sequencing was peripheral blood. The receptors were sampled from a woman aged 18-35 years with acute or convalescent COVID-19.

The CDR3 sequence: CASSPMTAGTDRNTIYF. The CDR3 nucleotides read TGTGCCAGCAGCCCGATGACAGCCGGGACAGACAGAAACACCATATATTTT. V usage is TRBV27 and J usage is TRBJ1-3, with TRBD1 matching 7 bases. The CDR3 consists of 17 residues. V lost 6 bases and J lost 5; bases outside the gene matches: 16. In germline, CDR1 is MNHEY, CDR2 SMNVEV (reference sequence).

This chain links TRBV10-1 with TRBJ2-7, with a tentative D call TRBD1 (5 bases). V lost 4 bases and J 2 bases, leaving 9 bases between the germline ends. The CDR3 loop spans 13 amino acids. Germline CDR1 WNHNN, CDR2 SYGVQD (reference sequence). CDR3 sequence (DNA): TGCGCCAGCAGTGCTGCAGGGACCTACGAGCAGTACTTC. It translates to CASSAAGTYEQYF.

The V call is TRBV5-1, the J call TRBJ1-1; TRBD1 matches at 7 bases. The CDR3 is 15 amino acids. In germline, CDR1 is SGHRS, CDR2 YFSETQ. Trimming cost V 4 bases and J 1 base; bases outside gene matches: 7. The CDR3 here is CASSPDRFQNTEAFF. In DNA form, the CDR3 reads TGCGCCAGCAGCCCGGACAGGTTTCAGAACACTGAAGCTTTCTTT.

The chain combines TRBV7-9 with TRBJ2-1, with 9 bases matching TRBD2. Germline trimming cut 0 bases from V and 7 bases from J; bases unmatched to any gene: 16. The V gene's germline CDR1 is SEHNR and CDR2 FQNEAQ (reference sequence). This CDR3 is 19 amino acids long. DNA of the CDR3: TGTGCCAGCAGCTTAGCGCAGGGCCCCCTAGCGGGAATGCGGAATGAGCAGTTCTTC. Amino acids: CASSLAQGPLAGMRNEQFF. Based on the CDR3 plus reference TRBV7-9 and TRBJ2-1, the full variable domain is DTGVSQNPRHKITKRGQNVTFRCDPISEHNRLYWYRQTLGQGPEFLTYFQNEAQLEKSRLLSDRFSAERPKGSFSTLEIQRTEQGDSAMYLCASSLAQGPLAGMRNEQFFGPGTRLTVL.

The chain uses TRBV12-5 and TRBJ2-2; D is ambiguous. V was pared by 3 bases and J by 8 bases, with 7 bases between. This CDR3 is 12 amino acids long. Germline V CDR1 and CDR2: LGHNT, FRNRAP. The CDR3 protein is CASGFFPGELFF. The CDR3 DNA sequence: TGTGCTAGTGGTTTTTTCCCGGGGGAGCTGTTTTTT.

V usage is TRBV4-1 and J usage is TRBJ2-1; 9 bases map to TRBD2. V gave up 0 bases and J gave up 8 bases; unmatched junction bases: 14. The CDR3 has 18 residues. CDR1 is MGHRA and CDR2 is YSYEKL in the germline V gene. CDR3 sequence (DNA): TGCGCCAGCAGCCAAGAACCCCATGGGACTAGCTACGAGGATGAGCAGTTCTTC. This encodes CASSQEPHGTSYEDEQFF.

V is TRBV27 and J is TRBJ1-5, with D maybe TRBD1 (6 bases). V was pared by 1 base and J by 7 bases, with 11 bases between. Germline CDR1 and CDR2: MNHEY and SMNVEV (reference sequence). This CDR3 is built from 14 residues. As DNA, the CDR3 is TGTGCCAGCAGTTTATATCCGGGGGGCCAGCCCCAGCATTTT. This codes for CASSLYPGGQPQHF.

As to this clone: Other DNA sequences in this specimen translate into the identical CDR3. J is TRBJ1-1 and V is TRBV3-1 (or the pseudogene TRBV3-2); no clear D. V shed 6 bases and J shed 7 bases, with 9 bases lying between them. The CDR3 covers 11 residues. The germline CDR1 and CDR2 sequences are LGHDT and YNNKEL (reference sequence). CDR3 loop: CASRGGVEAFF. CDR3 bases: TGTGCCAGCAGGGGCGGGGTTGAAGCTTTCTTT.

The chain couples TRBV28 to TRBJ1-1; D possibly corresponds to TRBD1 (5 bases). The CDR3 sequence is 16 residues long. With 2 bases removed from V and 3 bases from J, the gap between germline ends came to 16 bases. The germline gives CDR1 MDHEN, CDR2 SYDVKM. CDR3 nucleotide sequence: TGTGCCAGCAGTTTACTTTGGGTATCAGGGCACACTGAAGCTTTCTTT. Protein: CASSLLWVSGHTEAFF. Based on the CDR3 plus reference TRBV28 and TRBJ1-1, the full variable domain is DVKVTQSSRYLVKRTGEKVFLECVQDMDHENMFWYRQDPGLGLRLIYFSYDVKMKEKGDIPEGYSVSREKKERFSLILESASTNQTSMYLCASSLLWVSGHTEAFFGQGTRLTVV.

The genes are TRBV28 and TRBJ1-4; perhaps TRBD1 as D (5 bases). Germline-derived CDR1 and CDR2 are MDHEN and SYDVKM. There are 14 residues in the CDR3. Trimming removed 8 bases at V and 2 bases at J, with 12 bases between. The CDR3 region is CASADSLTNEKLFF. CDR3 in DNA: TGTGCCAGCGCCGACAGCCTCACTAATGAAAAACTGTTTTTT.

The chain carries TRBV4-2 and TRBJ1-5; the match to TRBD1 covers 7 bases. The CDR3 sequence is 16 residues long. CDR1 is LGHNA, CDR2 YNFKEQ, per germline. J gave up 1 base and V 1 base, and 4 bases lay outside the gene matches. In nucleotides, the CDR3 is TGTGCCAGCAGCCAAGTCCCGGGACAGAGCAATCAGCCCCAGCATTTT. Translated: CASSQVPGQSNQPQHF.

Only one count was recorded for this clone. In nucleotides, the CDR3 is TGTGCCAGCCGAACCGGGACAGGGGCGTTTTCACCCCTCCACTTT. It codes for CASRTGTGAFSPLHF. The chain links TRBV3-1 (or the pseudogene TRBV3-2) to TRBJ1-6, with TRBD1 matching over 10 bases. CDR1 is LGHDT and CDR2 is YNNKEL in the germline V gene (reference sequence). This CDR3 has 15 residues. V was pared by 8 bases and J by 9 bases, with 10 bases of the junction left unmatched.

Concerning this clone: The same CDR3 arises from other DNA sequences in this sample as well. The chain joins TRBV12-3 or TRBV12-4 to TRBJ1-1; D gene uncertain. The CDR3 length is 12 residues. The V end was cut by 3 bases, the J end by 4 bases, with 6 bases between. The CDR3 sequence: CASSFRGTEAFF. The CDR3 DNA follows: TGTGCCAGCAGTTTTAGAGGCACTGAAGCTTTCTTT.

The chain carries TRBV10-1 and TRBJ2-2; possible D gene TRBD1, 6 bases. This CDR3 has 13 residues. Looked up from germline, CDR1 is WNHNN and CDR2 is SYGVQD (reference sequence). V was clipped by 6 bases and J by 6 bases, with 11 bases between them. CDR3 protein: CASSVQGPGELFF. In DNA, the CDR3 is TGCGCCAGCAGCGTACAGGGTCCCGGGGAGCTGTTTTTT.

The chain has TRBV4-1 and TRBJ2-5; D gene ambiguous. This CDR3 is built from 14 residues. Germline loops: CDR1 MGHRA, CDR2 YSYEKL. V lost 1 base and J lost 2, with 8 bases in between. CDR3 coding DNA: TGCGCCAGCAGCCAAGGGTTCGGGCAAGAGACCCAGTACTTC. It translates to CASSQGFGQETQYF.

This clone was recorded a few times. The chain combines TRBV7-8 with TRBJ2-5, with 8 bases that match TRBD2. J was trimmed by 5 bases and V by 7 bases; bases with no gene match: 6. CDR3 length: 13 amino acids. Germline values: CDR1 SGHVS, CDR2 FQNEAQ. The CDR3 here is CASTSSGTETQYF. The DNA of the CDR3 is TGTGCCAGCACCAGTAGCGGGACTGAGACCCAGTACTTC.

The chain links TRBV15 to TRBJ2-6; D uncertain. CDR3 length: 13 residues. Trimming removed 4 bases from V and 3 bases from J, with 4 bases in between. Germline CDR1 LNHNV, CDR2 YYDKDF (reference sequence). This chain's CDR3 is CATSIYGANVLTF. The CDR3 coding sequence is TGTGCCACCAGCATCTATGGGGCCAACGTCCTGACTTTC.

As DNA, the CDR3 is TGTGCCAGTAGCGACCCGACTAGCGGGAGATTCTACGAGCAGTACTTC. As protein: CASSDPTSGRFYEQYF. The chain carries TRBV19 and TRBJ2-7; the match to TRBD2 covers 12 bases. CDR1 and CDR2 (germline): LNHDA, SQIVND (reference sequence). J gave up 3 bases and V 6 bases, and 9 bases lay outside the gene matches. The CDR3 totals 16 residues. The whole variable domain, remainder taken from reference TRBV19 and TRBJ2-7, is DGGITQSPKYLFRKEGQNVTLSCEQNLNHDAMYWYRQDPGQGLRLIYYSQIVNDFQKGDIAEGYSVSREKKESFPLTVTSAQKNPTAFYLCASSDPTSGRFYEQYFGPGTRLTVT.

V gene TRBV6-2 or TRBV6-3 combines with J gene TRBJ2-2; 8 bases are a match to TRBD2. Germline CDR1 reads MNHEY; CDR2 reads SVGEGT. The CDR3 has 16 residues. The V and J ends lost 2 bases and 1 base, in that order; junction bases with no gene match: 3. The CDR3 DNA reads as TGTGCCAGCAGTTACCTACGGGAGGGGAACACCGGGGAGCTGTTTTTT. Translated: CASSYLREGNTGELFF.

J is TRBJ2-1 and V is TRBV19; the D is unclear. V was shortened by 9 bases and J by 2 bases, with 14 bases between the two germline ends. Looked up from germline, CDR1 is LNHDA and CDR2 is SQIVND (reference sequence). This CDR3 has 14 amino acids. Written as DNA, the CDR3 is TGTGCCAGCCACGACTCCGGAACCTACAATGAGCAGTTCTTC. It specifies CASHDSGTYNEQFF.

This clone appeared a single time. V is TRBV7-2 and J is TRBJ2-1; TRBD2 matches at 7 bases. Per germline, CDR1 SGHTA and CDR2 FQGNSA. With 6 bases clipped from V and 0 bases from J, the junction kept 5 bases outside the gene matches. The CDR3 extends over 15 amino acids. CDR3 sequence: CASSITSDSYNEQFF. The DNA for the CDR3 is TGTGCCAGCAGTATAACTAGCGACTCCTACAATGAGCAGTTCTTC.

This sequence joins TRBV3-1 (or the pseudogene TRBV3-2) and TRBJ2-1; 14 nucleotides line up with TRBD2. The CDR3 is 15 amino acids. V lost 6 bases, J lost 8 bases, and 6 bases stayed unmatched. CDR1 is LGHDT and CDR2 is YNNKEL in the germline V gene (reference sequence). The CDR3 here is CASSFGLAGGDEQFF. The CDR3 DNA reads TGTGCCAGCAGTTTCGGACTAGCGGGAGGCGATGAGCAGTTCTTC.

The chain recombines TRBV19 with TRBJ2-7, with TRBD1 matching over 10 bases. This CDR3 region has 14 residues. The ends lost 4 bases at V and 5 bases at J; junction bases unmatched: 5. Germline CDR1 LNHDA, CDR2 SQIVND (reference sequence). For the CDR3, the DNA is TGTGCCAGTAGTAGGTTGACAGGGGGCGACGAGCAGTACTTC. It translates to CASSRLTGGDEQYF.

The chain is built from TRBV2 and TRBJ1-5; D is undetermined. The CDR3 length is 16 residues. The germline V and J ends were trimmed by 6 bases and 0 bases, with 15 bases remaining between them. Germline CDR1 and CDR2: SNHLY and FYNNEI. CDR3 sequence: CASRLTDTYSNQPQHF. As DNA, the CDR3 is TGTGCCAGCAGGCTAACAGACACCTATAGCAATCAGCCCCAGCATTTT.

The DNA for the CDR3 is TGCGCCAGCAGCTTTCGGCAGGCCAATGAAAAACTGTTTTTT. This codes for CASSFRQANEKLFF. The chain recombines TRBV5-1 with TRBJ1-4, with D unresolved. V lost 2 bases, J lost 5 bases, and 10 bases lay in between. This CDR3 is 14 amino acids long. Germline CDR1 SGHRS, CDR2 YFSETQ.

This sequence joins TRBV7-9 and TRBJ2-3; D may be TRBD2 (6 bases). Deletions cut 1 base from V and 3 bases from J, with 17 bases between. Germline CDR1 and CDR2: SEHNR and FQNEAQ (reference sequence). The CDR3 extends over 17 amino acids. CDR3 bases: TGTGCCAGCAGCTTAGTTTCTTTCGGGAGAAGAACAGATACGCAGTATTTT. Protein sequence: CASSLVSFGRRTDTQYF. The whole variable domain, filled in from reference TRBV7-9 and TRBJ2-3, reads DTGVSQNPRHKITKRGQNVTFRCDPISEHNRLYWYRQTLGQGPEFLTYFQNEAQLEKSRLLSDRFSAERPKGSFSTLEIQRTEQGDSAMYLCASSLVSFGRRTDTQYFGPGTRLTVL.

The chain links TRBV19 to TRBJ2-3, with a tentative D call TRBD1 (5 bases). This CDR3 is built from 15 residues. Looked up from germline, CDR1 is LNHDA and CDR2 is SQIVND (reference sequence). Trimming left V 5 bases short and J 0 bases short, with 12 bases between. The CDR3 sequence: CASSPQGPSTDTQYF. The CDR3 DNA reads TGTGCCAGTAGTCCTCAGGGCCCTAGCACAGATACGCAGTATTTT. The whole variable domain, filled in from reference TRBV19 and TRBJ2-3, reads DGGITQSPKYLFRKEGQNVTLSCEQNLNHDAMYWYRQDPGQGLRLIYYSQIVNDFQKGDIAEGYSVSREKKESFPLTVTSAQKNPTAFYLCASSPQGPSTDTQYFGPGTRLTVL.

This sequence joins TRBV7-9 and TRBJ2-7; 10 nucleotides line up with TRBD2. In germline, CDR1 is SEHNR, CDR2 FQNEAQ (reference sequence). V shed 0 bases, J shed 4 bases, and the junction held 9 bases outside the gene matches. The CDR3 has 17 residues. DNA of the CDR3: TGTGCCAGCAGCTTAGCGGCCTTAGCGGGAGGATTGTACGAGCAGTACTTC. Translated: CASSLAALAGGLYEQYF.

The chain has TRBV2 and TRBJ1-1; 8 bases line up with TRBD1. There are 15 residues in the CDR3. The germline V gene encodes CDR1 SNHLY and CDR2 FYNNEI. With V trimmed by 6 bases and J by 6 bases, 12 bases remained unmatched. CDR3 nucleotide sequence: TGTGCCAGCAGGAGTTACGACAGGGGAATCGCTGAAGCTTTCTTT. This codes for CASRSYDRGIAEAFF.